Below, one T cell receptor beta chain is given with its context. The V gene end was trimmed by 6 bases and the J gene end by 0 bases; junction bases not matched to a gene: 5. Germline CDR1 reads SGHDN; CDR2 reads FVKESK. There are 17 residues in the CDR3. Enrollment of patients from Seattle took place during active infection, with longitudinal follow-up. This sample was included in a study of blood T cell repertoires in COVID-19. Study-wide background: Samples came from the United States, Italy and Spain, spanning acute and convalescent COVID-19. PBMCs, B-cell-depleted T cells, or T cells were the source of the cDNA or gDNA that made up the material.

As originally analysed: Amplification with reference gene primers provided the estimates of nucleated cell counts. Assay used: immunoSEQ multiplex PCR; TCRdb lists only in-frame clones, some missing. V, J and clone size are those of that table, while D and trimming were read from the DNA. The sample yields some 220,000 clones, 82% seen once. This chain uses TRBV14 with TRBJ2-1, with 13 bases lining up with TRBD2. The sequencing input was peripheral blood. The TCR was taken from a woman in her sixties or seventies with COVID-19, enrolled during active disease. Here the CDR3 reads CASSLGTSGNSYNEQFF. The CDR3 nucleotides read TGTGCCAGCAGTCTCGGGACTAGCGGGAACTCCTACAATGAGCAGTTCTTC.